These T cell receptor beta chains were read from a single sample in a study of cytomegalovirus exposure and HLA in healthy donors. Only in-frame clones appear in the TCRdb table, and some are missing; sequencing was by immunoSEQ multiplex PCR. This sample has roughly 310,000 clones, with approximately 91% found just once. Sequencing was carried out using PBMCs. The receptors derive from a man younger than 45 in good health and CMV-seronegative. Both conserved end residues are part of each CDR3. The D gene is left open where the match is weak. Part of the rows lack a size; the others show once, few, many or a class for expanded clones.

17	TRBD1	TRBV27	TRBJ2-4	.	CASSLSPGQGAKNIQYF	TGTGCCAGCAGTTTATCGCCGGGACAGGGGGCCAAAAACATTCAGTACTTC
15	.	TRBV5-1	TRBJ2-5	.	CASSLVIGQRETQYF	TGCGCCAGCAGCTTGGTTATCGGACAGAGAGAGACCCAGTACTTC
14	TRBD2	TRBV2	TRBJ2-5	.	CASRLSGGRETQYF	TGTGCCAGCAGGCTTAGCGGGGGCAGAGAGACCCAGTACTTC
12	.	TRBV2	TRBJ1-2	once	CASSYRAYGYTF	TGTGCCAGCTCGTACAGGGCCTATGGCTACACCTTC
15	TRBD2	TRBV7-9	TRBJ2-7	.	CASSLVASGGGEQYF	TGTGCCAGCAGCTTAGTAGCTAGCGGGGGTGGAGAGCAGTACTTC
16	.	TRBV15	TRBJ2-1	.	CATSRDRSTIYNEQFF	TGTGCCACCAGCAGAGATCGGAGCACCATCTACAATGAGCAGTTCTTC
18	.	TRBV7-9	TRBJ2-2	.	CASSHRSGEYANTGELFF	TGTGCCAGCAGTCATAGGTCGGGGGAGTACGCGAACACCGGGGAGCTGTTTTTT
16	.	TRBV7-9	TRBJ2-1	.	CASNRSPTGSSDEQFF	TGTGCCAGCAATAGGTCCCCCACAGGGTCGTCGGATGAGCAGTTCTTC
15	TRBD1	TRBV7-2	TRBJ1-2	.	CASSPRTGQYYGYTF	TGTGCCAGCAGCCCCCGGACAGGGCAATACTATGGCTACACCTTC
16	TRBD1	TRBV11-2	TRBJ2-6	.	CASSLEGQGRANVLTF	TGTGCCAGCAGCTTAGAGGGACAGGGGCGGGCCAACGTCCTGACTTTC
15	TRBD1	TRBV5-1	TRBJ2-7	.	CASTPGTGGTYEQYF	TGCGCCAGCACCCCGGGGACAGGGGGGACCTACGAGCAGTACTTC
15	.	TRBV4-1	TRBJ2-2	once	CASSQEVQVPGELFF	TGCGCCAGCAGCCAAGAGGTTCAGGTTCCCGGGGAGCTGTTTTTT
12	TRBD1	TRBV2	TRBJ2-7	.	CARRQGYYEQYF	TGTGCGAGGCGACAGGGGTACTACGAGCAGTACTTC
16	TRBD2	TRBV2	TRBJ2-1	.	CASMDPLRGGGNEQFF	TGTGCCAGCATGGACCCCTTGCGGGGGGGCGGGAATGAGCAGTTCTTC
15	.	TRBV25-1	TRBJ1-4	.	CASSRETGTNEKLFF	TGTGCCAGCAGCCGAGAAACCGGGACAAATGAAAAACTGTTTTTT
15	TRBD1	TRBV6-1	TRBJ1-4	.	CARGEWGQGPEKLFF	TGTGCCAGAGGGGAGTGGGGACAGGGGCCTGAAAAACTGTTTTTT
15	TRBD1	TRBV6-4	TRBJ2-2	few	CASSVDRESTGELFF	TGTGCCAGCAGCGTTGACAGGGAAAGCACCGGGGAGCTGTTTTTT
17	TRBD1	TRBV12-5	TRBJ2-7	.	CASGLVVSGQGPYEQYF	TGTGCTAGTGGTTTGGTAGTTTCAGGACAGGGCCCCTACGAGCAGTACTTC
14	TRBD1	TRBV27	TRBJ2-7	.	CASSSNRGPYEQYF	TGTGCCAGCAGCTCGAACAGGGGCCCCTACGAGCAGTACTTC
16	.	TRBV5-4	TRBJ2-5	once	CASSFKLGGTQETQYF	TGTGCCAGCAGCTTTAAACTCGGGGGGACACAAGAGACCCAGTACTTC
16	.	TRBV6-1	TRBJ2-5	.	CASSEKGTLRGETQYF	TGTGCCAGCAGTGAAAAAGGGACATTGAGGGGAGAGACCCAGTACTTC
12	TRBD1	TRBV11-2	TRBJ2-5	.	CASLGQQETQYF	TGTGCCAGCCTGGGACAGCAAGAGACCCAGTACTTC
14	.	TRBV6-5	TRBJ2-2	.	CASSSKTNTGELFF	TGTGCCAGCAGTTCTAAGACGAACACCGGGGAGCTGTTTTTT
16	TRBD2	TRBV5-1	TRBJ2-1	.	CASSLTSGGAYNEQFF	TGCGCCAGCAGCTTGACTAGCGGGGGTGCCTACAATGAGCAGTTCTTC
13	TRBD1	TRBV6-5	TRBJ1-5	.	CASSSGTAGPQHF	TGTGCCAGCAGTTCCGGGACAGCAGGGCCCCAGCATTTT
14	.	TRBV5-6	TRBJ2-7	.	CASSLGQTNYEQYF	TGTGCCAGCAGCTTGGGACAGACAAACTACGAGCAGTACTTC
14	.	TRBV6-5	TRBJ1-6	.	CASSYGQLNSPLHF	TGTGCCAGCAGTTACGGGCAGCTTAATTCACCCCTCCACTTT
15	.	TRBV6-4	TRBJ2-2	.	CASSDSGGNTGELFF	TGTGCCAGCAGTGACTCGGGGGGAAACACCGGGGAGCTGTTTTTT
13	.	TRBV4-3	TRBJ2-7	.	CASSQVMSYEQYF	TGCGCCAGCAGCCAAGTAATGTCCTACGAGCAGTACTTC
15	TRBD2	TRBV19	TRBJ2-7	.	CASSKAGGTRNEQYF	TGTGCCAGTAGTAAGGCGGGGGGAACGAGGAACGAGCAGTACTTC
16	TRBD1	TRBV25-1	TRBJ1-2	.	CASSEVMAGGTGGYTF	TGTGCCAGCAGTGAAGTAATGGCGGGCGGGACAGGTGGCTACACCTTC
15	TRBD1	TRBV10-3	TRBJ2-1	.	CAISEPGQGGNEQFF	TGTGCCATCAGTGAGCCGGGACAGGGTGGGAATGAGCAGTTCTTC
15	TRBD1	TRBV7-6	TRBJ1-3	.	CASSSGQGAGNTIYF	TGTGCCAGCAGCTCGGGACAGGGTGCTGGAAACACCATATATTTT
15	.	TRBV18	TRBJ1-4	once	CASSPTTGREEKLFF	TGTGCCAGCTCACCCACGACAGGAAGGGAGGAAAAACTGTTTTTT
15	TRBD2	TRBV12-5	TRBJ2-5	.	CASGPSGGRGETQYF	TGTGCTAGTGGTCCCTCTGGCGGGCGGGGGGAGACCCAGTACTTC
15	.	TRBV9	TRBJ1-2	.	CASSGDIGILYGYTF	TGTGCCAGCAGCGGGGACATTGGGATTCTCTATGGCTACACCTTC
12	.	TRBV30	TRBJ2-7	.	CASNGQSYEQYF	TGTGCCTCGAATGGACAGAGCTACGAGCAGTACTTC
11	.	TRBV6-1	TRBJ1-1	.	CASRGGTEAFF	TGTGCCAGCAGAGGAGGGACTGAAGCTTTCTTT
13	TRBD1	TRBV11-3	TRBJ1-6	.	CASSRDRDSPLHF	TGTGCCAGCAGCCGGGACAGGGATTCACCCCTCCACTTT
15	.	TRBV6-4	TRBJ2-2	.	CASTHTAGTTGELFF	TGTGCCAGCACCCATACCGCCGGGACAACGGGGGAGCTGTTTTTT
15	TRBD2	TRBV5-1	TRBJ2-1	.	CASSLAGATYNEQFF	TGCGCCAGCAGCCTAGCGGGGGCGACCTACAATGAGCAGTTCTTC
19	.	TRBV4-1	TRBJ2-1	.	CASSQDFLWEDGTYNEQFF	TGCGCCAGCAGCCAAGATTTTTTATGGGAGGACGGGACCTACAATGAGCAGTTCTTC
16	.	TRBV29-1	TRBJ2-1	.	CSVEGLRSAAYNEQFF	TGCAGCGTTGAGGGGCTGCGGAGCGCGGCCTACAATGAGCAGTTCTTC
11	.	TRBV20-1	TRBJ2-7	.	CSASTIDEQYF	TGCAGTGCTAGTACGATAGACGAGCAGTACTTC
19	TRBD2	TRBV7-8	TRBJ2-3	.	CASSSRRSGGTIRTDTQYF	TGTGCCAGCAGCTCAAGACGTAGCGGGGGGACCATCCGCACAGATACGCAGTATTTT
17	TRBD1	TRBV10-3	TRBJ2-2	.	CAISTTGGGVGTGELFF	TGTGCCATCAGCACGACAGGGGGCGGGGTTGGCACCGGGGAGCTGTTTTTT
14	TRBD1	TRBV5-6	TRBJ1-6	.	CAISRDRNNSPLHF	TGTGCCATCAGCCGGGACAGAAATAATTCACCCCTCCACTTT
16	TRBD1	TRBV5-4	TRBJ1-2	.	CASSFRQGASGYGYTF	TGTGCCAGCAGCTTTAGACAGGGGGCGTCGGGCTATGGCTACACCTTC
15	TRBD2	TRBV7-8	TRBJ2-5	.	CASSFGLADQETQYF	TGTGCCAGCAGCTTCGGACTAGCGGACCAAGAGACCCAGTACTTC
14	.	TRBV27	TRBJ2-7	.	CASSPWGPPYEQYF	TGTGCCAGCAGCCCCTGGGGGCCCCCCTACGAGCAGTACTTC